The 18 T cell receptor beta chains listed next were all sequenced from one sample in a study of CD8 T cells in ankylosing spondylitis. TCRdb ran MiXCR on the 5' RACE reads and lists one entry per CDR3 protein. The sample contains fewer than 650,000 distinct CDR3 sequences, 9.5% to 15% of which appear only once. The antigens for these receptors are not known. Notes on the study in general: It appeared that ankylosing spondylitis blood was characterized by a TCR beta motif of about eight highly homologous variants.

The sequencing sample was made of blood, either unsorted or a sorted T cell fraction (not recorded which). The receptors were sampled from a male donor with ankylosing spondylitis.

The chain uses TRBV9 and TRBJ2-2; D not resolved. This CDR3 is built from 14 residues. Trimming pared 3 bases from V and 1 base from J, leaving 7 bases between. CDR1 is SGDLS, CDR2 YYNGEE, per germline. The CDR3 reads CASSDRRNTGELFF. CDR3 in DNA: TGTGCCAGCAGCGACCGCAGGAACACCGGGGAGCTGTTTTTT.

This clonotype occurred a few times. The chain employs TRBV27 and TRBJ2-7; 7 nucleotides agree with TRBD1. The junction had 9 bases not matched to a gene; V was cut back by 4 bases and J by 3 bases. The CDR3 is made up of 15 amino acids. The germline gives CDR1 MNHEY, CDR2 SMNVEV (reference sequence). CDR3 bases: TGTGCCAGCAGTTCCCCCCGGGGACAGAGCTACGAGCAGTACTTC. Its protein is CASSSPRGQSYEQYF.

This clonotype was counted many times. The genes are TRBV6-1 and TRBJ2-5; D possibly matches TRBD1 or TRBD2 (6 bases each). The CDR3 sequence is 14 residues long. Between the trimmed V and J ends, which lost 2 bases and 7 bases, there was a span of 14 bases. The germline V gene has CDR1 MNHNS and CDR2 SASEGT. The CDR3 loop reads CASSEWAGGGTQYF. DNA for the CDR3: TGTGCCAGCAGTGAATGGGCCGGAGGGGGGACCCAGTACTTC.

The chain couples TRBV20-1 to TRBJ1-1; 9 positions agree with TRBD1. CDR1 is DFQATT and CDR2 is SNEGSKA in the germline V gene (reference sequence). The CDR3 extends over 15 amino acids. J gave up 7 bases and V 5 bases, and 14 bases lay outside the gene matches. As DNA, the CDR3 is TGCAGTGCTGGGGGGGGGACAGGGAATGGTATTGAAGCTTTCTTT. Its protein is CSAGGGTGNGIEAFF.

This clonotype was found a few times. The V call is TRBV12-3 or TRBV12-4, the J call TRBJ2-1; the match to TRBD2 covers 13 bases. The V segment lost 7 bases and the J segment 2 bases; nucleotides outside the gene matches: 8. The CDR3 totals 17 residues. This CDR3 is CASNPGLAGSTYNEQFF. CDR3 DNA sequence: TGTGCCAGCAACCCGGGACTAGCGGGATCTACCTACAATGAGCAGTTCTTC.

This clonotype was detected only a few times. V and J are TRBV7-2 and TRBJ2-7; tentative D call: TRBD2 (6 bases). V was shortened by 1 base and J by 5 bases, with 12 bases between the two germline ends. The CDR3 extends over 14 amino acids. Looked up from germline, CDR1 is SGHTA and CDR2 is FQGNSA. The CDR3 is CASSLVLANNEQYF. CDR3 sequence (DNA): TGTGCCAGCAGCTTAGTTCTAGCGAATAACGAGCAGTACTTC.

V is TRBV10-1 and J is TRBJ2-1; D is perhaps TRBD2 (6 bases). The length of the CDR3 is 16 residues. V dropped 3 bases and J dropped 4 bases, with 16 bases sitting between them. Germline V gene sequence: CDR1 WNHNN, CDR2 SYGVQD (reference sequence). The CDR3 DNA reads TGCGCCAGCAGTGAATCGGAGGGCCCTCCATACAATGAGCAGTTCTTC. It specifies CASSESEGPPYNEQFF.

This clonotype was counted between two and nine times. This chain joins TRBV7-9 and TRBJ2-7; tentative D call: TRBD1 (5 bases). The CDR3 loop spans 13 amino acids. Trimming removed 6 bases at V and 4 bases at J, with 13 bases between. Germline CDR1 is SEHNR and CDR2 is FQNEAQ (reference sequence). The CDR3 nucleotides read TGTGCCAGCAGTATGGAGACAGCGTACGAGCAGTACGTC. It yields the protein CASSMETAYEQYV.

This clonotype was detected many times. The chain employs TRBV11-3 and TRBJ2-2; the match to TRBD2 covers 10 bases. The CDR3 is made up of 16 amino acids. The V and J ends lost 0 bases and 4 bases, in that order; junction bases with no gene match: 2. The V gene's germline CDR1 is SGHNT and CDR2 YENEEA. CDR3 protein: CASSLDSGRSTGELFF. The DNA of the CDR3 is TGTGCCAGCAGCTTAGATAGCGGGAGGTCCACCGGGGAGCTGTTTTTT. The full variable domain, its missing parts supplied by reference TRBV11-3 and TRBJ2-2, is EAGVVQSPRYKIIEKKQPVAFWCNPISGHNTLYWYLQNLGQGPELLIRYENEEAVDDSQLPKDRFSAERLKGVDSTLKIQPAELGDSAVYLCASSLDSGRSTGELFFGEGSRLTVL.

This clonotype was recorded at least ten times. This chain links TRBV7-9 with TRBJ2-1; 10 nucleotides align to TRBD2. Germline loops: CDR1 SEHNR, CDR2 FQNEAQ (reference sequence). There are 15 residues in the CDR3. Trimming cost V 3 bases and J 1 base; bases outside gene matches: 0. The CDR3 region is CASSFSGRSYNEQFF. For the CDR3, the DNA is TGTGCCAGCAGCTTTAGCGGGAGGTCCTACAATGAGCAGTTCTTC.

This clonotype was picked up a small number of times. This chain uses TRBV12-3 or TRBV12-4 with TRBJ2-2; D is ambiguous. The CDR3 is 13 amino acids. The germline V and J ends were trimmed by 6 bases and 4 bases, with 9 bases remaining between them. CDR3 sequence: CASRGVVTGELFF. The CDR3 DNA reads TGTGCCAGCAGAGGTGTTGTCACCGGGGAGCTGTTTTTT.

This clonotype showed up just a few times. CDR3: CASSEQGMETQYF. For the CDR3, the DNA is TGCGCCAGCAGCGAACAGGGGATGGAGACCCAGTACTTC. The chain employs TRBV5-1 and TRBJ2-5; TRBD1 agrees at 7 bases. Germline assignment: CDR1 SGHRS and CDR2 YFSETQ. The CDR3 runs 13 residues. J lost 5 bases, V lost 4 bases, and 5 bases had no gene match.

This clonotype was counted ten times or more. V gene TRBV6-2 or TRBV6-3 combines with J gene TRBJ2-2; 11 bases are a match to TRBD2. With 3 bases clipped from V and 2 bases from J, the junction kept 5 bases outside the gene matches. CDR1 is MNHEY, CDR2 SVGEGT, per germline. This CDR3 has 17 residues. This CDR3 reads CASSYSGTSGNTGELFF. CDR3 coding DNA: TGTGCCAGCAGTTATTCCGGGACTAGCGGTAACACCGGGGAGCTGTTTTTT.

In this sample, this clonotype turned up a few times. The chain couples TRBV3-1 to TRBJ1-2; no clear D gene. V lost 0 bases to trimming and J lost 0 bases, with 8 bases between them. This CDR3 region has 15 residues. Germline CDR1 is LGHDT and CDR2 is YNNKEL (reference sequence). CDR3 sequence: CASSQDATANYGYTF. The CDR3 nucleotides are TGTGCCAGCAGCCAAGATGCCACTGCTAACTATGGCTACACCTTC. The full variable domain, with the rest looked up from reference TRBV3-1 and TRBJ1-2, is DTAVSQTPKYLVTQMGNDKSIKCEQNLGHDTMYWYKQDSKKFLKIMFSYNNKELIINETVPNRFSPKSPDKAHLNLHINSLELGDSAVYFCASSQDATANYGYTFGSGTRLTVV.

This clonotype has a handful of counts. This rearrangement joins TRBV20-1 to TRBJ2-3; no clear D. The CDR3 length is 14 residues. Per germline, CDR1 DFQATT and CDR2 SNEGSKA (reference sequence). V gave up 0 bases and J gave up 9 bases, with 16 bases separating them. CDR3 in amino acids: CSARDRNSPRTQYF. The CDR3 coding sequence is TGCAGTGCTAGAGATCGAAACTCCCCAAGGACGCAGTATTTT.

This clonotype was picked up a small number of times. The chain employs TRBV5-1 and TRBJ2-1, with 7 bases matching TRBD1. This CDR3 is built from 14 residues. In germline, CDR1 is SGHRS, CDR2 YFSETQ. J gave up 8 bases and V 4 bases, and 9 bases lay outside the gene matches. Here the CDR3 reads CASSAGTARDEQFF. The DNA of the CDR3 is TGCGCCAGCAGCGCCGGGACAGCTAGGGATGAGCAGTTCTTC.

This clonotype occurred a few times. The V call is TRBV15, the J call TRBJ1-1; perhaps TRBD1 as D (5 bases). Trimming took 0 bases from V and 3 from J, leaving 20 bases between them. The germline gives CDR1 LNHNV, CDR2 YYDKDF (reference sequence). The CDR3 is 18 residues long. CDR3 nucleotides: TGTGCCACCAGCAGAGATCTCGGCAGGGCGAAGATGTACACTGAAGCTTTCTTT. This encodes CATSRDLGRAKMYTEAFF. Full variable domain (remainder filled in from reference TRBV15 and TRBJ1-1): DAMVIQNPRYQVTQFGKPVTLSCSQTLNHNVMYWYQQKSSQAPKLLFHYYDKDFNNEADTPDNFQSRRPNTSFCFLDIRSPGLGDTAMYLCATSRDLGRAKMYTEAFFGQGTRLTVV.

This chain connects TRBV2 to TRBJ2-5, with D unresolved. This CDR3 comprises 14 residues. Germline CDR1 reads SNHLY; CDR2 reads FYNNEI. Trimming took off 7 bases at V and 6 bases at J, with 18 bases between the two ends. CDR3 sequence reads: CASTFEPLPQTQYF. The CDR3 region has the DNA TGTGCCAGCACCTTCGAACCCCTCCCGCAGACCCAGTACTTC.